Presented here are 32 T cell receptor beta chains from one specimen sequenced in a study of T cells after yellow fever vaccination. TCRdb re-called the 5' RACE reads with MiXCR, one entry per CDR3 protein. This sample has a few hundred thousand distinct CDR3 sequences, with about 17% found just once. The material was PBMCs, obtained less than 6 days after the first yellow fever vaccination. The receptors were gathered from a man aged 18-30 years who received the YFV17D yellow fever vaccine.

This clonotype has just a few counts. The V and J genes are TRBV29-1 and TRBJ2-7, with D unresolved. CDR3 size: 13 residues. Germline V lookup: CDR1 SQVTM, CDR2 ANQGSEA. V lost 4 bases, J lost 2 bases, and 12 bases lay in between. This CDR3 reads CSVVLRDPYEQYF. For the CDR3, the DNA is TGCAGCGTTGTTCTTAGGGATCCCTACGAGCAGTACTTC.

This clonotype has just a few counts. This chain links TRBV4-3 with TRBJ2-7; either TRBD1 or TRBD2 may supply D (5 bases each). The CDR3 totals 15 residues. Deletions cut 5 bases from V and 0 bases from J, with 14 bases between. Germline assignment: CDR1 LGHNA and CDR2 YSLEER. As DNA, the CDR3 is TGCGCCAGCAGCTCCCGGGACGGTAGCTCCTACGAGCAGTACTTC. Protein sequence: CASSSRDGSSYEQYF.

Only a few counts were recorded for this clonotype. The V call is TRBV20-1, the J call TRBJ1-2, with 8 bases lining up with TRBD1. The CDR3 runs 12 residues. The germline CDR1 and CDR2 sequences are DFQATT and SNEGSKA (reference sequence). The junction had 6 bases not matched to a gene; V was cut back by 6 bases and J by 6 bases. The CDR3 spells CSARTGTDGYTF. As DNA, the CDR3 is TGCAGTGCCAGGACAGGGACCGATGGCTACACCTTC.

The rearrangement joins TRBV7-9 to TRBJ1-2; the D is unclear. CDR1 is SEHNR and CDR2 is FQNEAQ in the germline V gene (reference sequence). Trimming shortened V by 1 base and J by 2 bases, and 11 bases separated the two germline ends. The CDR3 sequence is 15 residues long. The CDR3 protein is CASSLGGSGNYGYTF. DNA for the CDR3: TGTGCCAGCAGCTTAGGTGGGTCAGGCAACTATGGCTACACCTTC.

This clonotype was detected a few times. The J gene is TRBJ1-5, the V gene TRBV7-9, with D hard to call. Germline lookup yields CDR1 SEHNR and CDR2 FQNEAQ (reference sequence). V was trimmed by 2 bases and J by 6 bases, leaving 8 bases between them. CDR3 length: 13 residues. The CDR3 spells CASSLNSLQPQHF. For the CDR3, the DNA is TGTGCCAGCAGCTTAAACAGCCTTCAGCCCCAGCATTTT.

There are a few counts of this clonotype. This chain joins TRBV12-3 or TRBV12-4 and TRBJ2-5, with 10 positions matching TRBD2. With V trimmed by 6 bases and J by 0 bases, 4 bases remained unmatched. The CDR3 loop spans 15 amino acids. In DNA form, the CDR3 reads TGTGCCAGCAGAGTGCTAGCGGGGGACCAAGAGACCCAGTACTTC. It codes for CASRVLAGDQETQYF.

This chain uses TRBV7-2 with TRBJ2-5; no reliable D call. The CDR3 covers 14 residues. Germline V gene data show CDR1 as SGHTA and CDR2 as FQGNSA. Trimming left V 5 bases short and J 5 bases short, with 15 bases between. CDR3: CASSPPSPWETQYF. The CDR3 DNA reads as TGTGCCAGCAGCCCACCTTCTCCGTGGGAGACCCAGTACTTC.

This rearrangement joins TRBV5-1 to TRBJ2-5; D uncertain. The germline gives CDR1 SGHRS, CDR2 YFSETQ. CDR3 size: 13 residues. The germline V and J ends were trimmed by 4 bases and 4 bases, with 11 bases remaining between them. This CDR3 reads CASSPNVLETQYF. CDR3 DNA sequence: TGCGCCAGCAGCCCGAACGTCCTAGAGACCCAGTACTTC.

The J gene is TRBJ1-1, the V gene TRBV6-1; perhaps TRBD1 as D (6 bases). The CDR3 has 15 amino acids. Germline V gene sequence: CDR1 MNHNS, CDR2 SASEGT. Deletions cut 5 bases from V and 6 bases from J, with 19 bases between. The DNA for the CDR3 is TGTGCCAGCAGTAGAATACAGGGTAGTTACGCTGAAGCTTTCTTT. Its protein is CASSRIQGSYAEAFF.

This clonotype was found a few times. The CDR3, as DNA: TGTGCCAGCAGCTTGGGGAGGGTAAAGGAGACCCAGTACTTC. Translated, it gives CASSLGRVKETQYF. This chain connects TRBV11-2 to TRBJ2-5, with 7 bases aligning to TRBD2. Trimming took 3 bases from V and 5 from J; bases not matched to a gene: 6. Per the germline V gene, CDR1 is SGHAT and CDR2 is FQNNGV. The CDR3 length is 14 residues.

CDR3 nucleotides: TGTGCCAGCAGCCAAACTAGCGGGCAAGATACGCAGTATTTT. This gives the protein CASSQTSGQDTQYF. The chain carries TRBV6-2 or TRBV6-3 and TRBJ2-3; 9 bases map to TRBD2. With V trimmed by 6 bases and J by 5 bases, 6 bases remained unmatched. This CDR3 has 14 amino acids. The germline V gene encodes CDR1 MNHEY and CDR2 SVGEGT.

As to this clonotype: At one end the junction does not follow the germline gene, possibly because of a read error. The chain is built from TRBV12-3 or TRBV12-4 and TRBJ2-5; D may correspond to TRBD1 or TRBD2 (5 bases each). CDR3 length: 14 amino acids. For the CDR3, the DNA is TGCGCCAGCAGCTTGTGGGGGTCGGGAGAGACCCAGTACTTC. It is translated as CASSLWGSGETQYF.

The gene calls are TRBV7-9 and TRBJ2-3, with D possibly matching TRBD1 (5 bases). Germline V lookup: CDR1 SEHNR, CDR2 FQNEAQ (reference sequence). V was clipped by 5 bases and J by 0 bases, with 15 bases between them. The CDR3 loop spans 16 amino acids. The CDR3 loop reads CASSSYRTSSTDTQYF. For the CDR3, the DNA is TGTGCCAGCAGCAGCTACAGGACATCTAGCACAGATACGCAGTATTTT. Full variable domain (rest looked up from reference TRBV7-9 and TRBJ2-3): DTGVSQNPRHKITKRGQNVTFRCDPISEHNRLYWYRQTLGQGPEFLTYFQNEAQLEKSRLLSDRFSAERPKGSFSTLEIQRTEQGDSAMYLCASSSYRTSSTDTQYFGPGTRLTVL.

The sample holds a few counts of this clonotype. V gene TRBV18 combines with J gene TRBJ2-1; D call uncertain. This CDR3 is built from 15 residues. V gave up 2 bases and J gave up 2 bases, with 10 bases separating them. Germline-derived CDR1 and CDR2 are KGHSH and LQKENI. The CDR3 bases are TGTGCCAGCTCACCAATCGACACCCCCTACAATGAGCAGTTCTTC. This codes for CASSPIDTPYNEQFF.

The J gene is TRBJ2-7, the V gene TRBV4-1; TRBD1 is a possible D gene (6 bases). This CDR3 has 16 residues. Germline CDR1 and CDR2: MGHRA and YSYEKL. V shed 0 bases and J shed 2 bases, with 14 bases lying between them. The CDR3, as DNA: TGCGCCAGCAGCCAAGAGGTTAGGACAGCACCCTACGAGCAGTACTTC. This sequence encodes CASSQEVRTAPYEQYF.

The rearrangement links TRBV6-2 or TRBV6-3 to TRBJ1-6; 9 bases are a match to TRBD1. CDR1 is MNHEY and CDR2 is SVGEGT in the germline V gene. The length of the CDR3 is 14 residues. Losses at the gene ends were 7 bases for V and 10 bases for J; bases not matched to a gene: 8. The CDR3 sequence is CASTRTGAYSPLHF. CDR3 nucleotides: TGTGCCAGCACCAGGACAGGGGCATACTCACCCCTCCACTTT.

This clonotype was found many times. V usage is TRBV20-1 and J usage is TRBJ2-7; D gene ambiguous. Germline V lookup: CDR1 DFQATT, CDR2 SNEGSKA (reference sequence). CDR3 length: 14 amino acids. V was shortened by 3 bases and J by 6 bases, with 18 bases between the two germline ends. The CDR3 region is CSARVPGVAREQYF. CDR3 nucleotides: TGCAGTGCTAGGGTTCCCGGTGTGGCCCGCGAGCAGTACTTC.

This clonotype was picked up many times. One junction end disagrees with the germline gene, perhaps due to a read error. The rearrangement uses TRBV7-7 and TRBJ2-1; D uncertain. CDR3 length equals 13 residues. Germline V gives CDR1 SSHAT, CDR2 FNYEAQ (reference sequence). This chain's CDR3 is CASSPGHDNEQFF. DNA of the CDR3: TGTGCTAGCAGCCCGGGCCATGACAATGAGCAGTTCTTC.

The CDR3 here is CASSLLSNTNTEAFF. The CDR3, as DNA: TGTGCCAGCAGCTTGTTATCGAATACAAACACTGAAGCTTTCTTT. This rearrangement joins TRBV5-6 to TRBJ1-1; no clear D. CDR3 length: 15 residues. CDR1 is SGHDT, CDR2 YYEEEE, per germline. V shed 1 base and J shed 2 bases, with 12 bases lying between them.

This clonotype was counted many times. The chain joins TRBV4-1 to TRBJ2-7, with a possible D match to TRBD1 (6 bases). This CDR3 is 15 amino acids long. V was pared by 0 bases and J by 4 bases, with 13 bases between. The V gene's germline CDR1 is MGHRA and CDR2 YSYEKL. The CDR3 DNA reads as TGCGCCAGCAGCCAAGATGGCACAGGGCGGTACGAGCAGTACTTC. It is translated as CASSQDGTGRYEQYF.

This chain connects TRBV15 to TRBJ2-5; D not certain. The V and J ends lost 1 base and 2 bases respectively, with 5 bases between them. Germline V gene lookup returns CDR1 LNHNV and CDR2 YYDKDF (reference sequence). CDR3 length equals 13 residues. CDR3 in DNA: TGTGCCACCAGCAGAGGTCGGCAAGAGACCCAGTACTTC. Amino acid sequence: CATSRGRQETQYF. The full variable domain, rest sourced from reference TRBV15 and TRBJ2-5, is DAMVIQNPRYQVTQFGKPVTLSCSQTLNHNVMYWYQQKSSQAPKLLFHYYDKDFNNEADTPDNFQSRRPNTSFCFLDIRSPGLGDTAMYLCATSRGRQETQYFGPGTRLLVL.

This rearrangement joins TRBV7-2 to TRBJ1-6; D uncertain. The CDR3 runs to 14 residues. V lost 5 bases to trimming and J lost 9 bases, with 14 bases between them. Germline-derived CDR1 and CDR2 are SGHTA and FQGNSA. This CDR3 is CASSGRHSASPLHF. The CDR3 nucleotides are TGTGCCAGCAGCGGCCGACACTCTGCTTCACCCCTCCACTTT.

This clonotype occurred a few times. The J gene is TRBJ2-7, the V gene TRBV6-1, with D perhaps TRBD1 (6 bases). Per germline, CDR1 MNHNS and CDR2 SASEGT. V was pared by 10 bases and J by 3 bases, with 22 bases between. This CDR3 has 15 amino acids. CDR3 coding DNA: TGTGCCACCCGGAGAAGTGGACAGCGGTACTACGAGCAGTACTTC. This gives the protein CATRRSGQRYYEQYF.

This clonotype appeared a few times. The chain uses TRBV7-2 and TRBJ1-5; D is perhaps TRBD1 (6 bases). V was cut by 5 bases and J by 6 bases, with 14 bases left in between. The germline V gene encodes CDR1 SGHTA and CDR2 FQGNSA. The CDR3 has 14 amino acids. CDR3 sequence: CASSPRGAGQPQHF. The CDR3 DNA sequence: TGTGCCAGCAGCCCACGGGGGGCTGGTCAGCCCCAGCATTTT.

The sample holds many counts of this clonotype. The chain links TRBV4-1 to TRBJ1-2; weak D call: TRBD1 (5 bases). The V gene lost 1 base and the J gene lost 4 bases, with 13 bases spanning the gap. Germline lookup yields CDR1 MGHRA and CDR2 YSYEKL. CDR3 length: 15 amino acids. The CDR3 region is CASSQVPGRSYGYTF. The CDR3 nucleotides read TGCGCCAGCAGCCAAGTTCCGGGACGGAGCTATGGCTACACCTTC.

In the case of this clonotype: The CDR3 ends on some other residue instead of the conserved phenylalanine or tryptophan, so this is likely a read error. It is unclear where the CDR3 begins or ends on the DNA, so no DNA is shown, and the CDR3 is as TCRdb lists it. CDR3 region: CASSPRRRSG. The chain uses TRBV14 and TRBJ1-1. Counting both end residues, the CDR3 totals 10 amino acids. Germline V gene lookup returns CDR1 SGHDN and CDR2 FVKESK.

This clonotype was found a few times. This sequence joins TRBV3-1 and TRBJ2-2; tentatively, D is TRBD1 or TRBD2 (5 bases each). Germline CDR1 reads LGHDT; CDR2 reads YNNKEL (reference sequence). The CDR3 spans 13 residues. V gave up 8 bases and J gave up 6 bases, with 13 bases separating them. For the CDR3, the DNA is TGTGCCAGCCAGCTCGTGGGGGCCGGGGAGCTGTTTTTT. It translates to CASQLVGAGELFF.

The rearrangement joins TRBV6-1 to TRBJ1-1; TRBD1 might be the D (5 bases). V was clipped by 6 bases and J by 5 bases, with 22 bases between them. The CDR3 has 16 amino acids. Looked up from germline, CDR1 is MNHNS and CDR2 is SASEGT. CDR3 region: CASSPFFAGVNTEAFF. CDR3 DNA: TGTGCCAGCAGCCCGTTTTTTGCGGGGGTTAATACTGAAGCTTTCTTT.

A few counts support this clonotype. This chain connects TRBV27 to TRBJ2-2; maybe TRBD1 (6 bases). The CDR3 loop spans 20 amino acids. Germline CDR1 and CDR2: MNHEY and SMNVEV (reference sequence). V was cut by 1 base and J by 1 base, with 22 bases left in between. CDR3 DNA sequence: TGTGCCAGCAGTTTATTGAGTGGCAGGGGCTACTGGGGGAACACCGGGGAGCTGTTTTTT. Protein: CASSLLSGRGYWGNTGELFF.

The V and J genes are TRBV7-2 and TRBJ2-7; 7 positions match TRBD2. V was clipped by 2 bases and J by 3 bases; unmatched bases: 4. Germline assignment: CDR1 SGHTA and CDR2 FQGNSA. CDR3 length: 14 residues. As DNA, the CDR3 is TGTGCCAGCAGCTTACGACGGACTAGCTACGAGCAGTACTTC. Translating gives CASSLRRTSYEQYF.

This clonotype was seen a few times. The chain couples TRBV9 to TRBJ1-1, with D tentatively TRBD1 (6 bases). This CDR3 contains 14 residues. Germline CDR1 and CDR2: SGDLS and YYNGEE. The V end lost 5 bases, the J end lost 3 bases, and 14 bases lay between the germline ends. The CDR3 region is CASRRGQFDTEAFF. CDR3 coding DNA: TGTGCCAGCAGACGTGGACAGTTCGACACTGAAGCTTTCTTT.

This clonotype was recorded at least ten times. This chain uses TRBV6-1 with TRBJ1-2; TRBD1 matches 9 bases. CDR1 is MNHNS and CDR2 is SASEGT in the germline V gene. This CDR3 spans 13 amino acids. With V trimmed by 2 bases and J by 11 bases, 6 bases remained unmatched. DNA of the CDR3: TGTGCCAGCAGTGAAATACAGGGGGCGAGTTACACCTTC. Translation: CASSEIQGASYTF.